A selection of T cell receptor beta chains follows, all from one sample in a study of human T cells and chemical hapten exposure. TCRdb re-derived calls from the RACE reads in MiXCR, one entry per CDR3 protein. The top ten hold around 2.6% of the sample, which has about 90,000 distinct CDR3 sequences, over 6.5% seen once. This sample comprised whole blood, obtained in connection with sensitization to the hapten diphenylcyclopropenone (DPC). The receptors here all came from a man aged 35 to 55 with alopecia areata. Some clones in this sample may be carry-over from other donors' samples. Each CDR3 is given with its conserved first and last residue.

j_call	v_call	cdr3_aa
TRBJ2-3	TRBV2	CASSEPGFDTQYF
TRBJ1-2	TRBV28	CASSSGTPRNYYGYTF
TRBJ1-5	TRBV6-2/TRBV6-3	CASKDPGQGSQPQHF
TRBJ2-7	TRBV28	CASTPGTGPYEQYF
TRBJ2-4	TRBV5-1	CASSREGNENIQYF
TRBJ2-6	TRBV5-1	CASSLVSGAGANVLTF
TRBJ1-4	TRBV7-2	CASSNRRGAGEKLFF
TRBJ1-2	TRBV10-2	CASRKTGWEHGYTF
TRBJ2-3	TRBV7-9	CASSLASTVTDTQYF
TRBJ2-3	TRBV7-2	CASSSSGNTDTQYF
TRBJ2-3	TRBV5-1	CASSFSQGATDTQYF
TRBJ2-6	TRBV12-3/TRBV12-4	CASSLRGANVLTF
TRBJ1-6	TRBV10-3	CAISGTPGTGGLNSPLHF
TRBJ1-5	TRBV27	CASSLEYRGRGQPQHF
TRBJ2-1	TRBV5-1	CASSGGTGDSYNEQFF
TRBJ2-3	TRBV6-2/TRBV6-3	CASSYYGTHRTDTQYF
TRBJ1-1	TRBV6-4	CASSPSTENTEAFF
TRBJ2-1	TRBV7-7	CASSLVRGAENEQFF
TRBJ2-4	TRBV24-1	CATSDEGRGNIQYF
TRBJ2-1	TRBV29-1	CSVERELYNEQFF
TRBJ1-4	TRBV7-2	CASRREIERATNEKLFF
TRBJ1-1	TRBV21-1	CASSKAGGLQGAVAEAFF
TRBJ2-5	TRBV5-1	CASSLVGSGETQYF
TRBJ2-1	TRBV3-1	CASSQGTGGAYNEQFF
TRBJ2-6	TRBV12-3/TRBV12-4	CASSWGLGANVLTF
TRBJ1-5	TRBV3-1	CASSPRTGHQPQHF
TRBJ2-1	TRBV2	CASSGGGGNPFDEQFF
TRBJ2-5	TRBV5-1	CASSYGVPETQYF
TRBJ2-7	TRBV7-2	CASSSLAGGQLEQYF
TRBJ2-7	TRBV11-2	CASSLRGLAHEQYF
TRBJ1-3	TRBV30	CAWSVLGNTIYF
TRBJ2-3	TRBV5-1	CASSGGTSGGTDTQYF
TRBJ1-5	TRBV20-1	CSAADRGHRNQPQHF
TRBJ2-7	TRBV9	CASSVGVGIYEQYF
TRBJ1-5	TRBV20-1	CSARDIFGNQPQHF
TRBJ1-6	TRBV11-2	CASSFSTNSPLHF
TRBJ1-5	TRBV5-1	CASSLMAADSNEPQHF
TRBJ2-7	TRBV7-2	CASSLEPIGNEQYF
TRBJ1-5	TRBV7-2	CASSLDGTQPQHF
TRBJ2-7	TRBV7-9	CASSLGGGGAYEQYF
TRBJ2-3	TRBV29-1	CSVAKGFTDTQYF
TRBJ1-2	TRBV4-1	CASSQRQGDYGYTF
TRBJ2-3	TRBV4-2	CASLGQRTDTQYF
TRBJ2-7	TRBV7-9	CASSPAPGGYEQYF
TRBJ2-2	TRBV5-4	CASSPREAGELFF
TRBJ2-3	TRBV5-5	CASSREVVAATDTQYF
TRBJ2-3	TRBV5-1	CASSVRLAASTDTQYF
TRBJ2-4	TRBV7-2	CASSFSPGAKNIQYF
TRBJ1-2	TRBV28	CASTFTGGANGYTF
TRBJ1-1	TRBV6-1	CASSEYVPPSHGSFF
TRBJ1-3	TRBV18	CASSPGNPYTIYF